A selection of T cell receptor beta chains follows, all from one sample in a study of T cell repertoires in aging, cancer and after chemotherapy. In TCRdb, the multiplex PCR reads were re-called with MiXCR into one record per CDR3 protein. The data contain thousands of distinct CDR3 sequences, about 25% of them seen just once; the ten biggest clones take up around 2.8%. The sample was blood. Source of these receptors: a human donor with a blood cancer. The CDR3 runs from the conserved cysteine through the conserved F or W. Fields, in order: V gene, J gene, D gene, clone size, CDR3 protein, CDR3 DNA. A D gene is named only where the DNA matches it firmly. The size of a clone is reported for some rows only, either as once, few or many, or as a class for expanded clones.

v_call: TRBV5-6; j_call: TRBJ1-3; d_call: NA; clone_size: many; cdr3_aa: CASSIGQSSGNTIYF; cdr3_nt: TGTGCCAGCAGCATAGGACAGAGCTCTGGAAACACCATATATTTT
v_call: TRBV9; j_call: TRBJ1-5; d_call: NA; clone_size: few; cdr3_aa: CASSVDSHSNQPQHF; cdr3_nt: TGTGCCAGCAGCGTCGACAGCCATAGCAATCAGCCCCAGCATTTT
v_call: TRBV6-6; j_call: TRBJ1-2; d_call: NA; clone_size: medium-sized; cdr3_aa: CASWGVLNYGYTF; cdr3_nt: TGTGCCAGCTGGGGGGTCCTCAACTATGGCTACACCTTC
v_call: TRBV11-1; j_call: TRBJ2-3; d_call: TRBD2; clone_size: few; cdr3_aa: CASSLIPQWAGDTDTQYF; cdr3_nt: TGTGCCAGCAGCTTAATCCCACAGTGGGCGGGGGACACAGATACGCAGTATTTT
v_call: TRBV4-3; j_call: TRBJ2-7; d_call: TRBD2; clone_size: NA; cdr3_aa: CASSQGLSGGIYEQYF; cdr3_nt: TGCGCCAGCAGCCAGGGACTTAGCGGGGGGATCTACGAGCAGTACTTC
v_call: TRBV12-3/TRBV12-4; j_call: TRBJ2-1; d_call: TRBD2; clone_size: NA; cdr3_aa: CASSQHGTSARGDEQFF; cdr3_nt: TGTGCCAGCAGCCAACACGGGACTAGCGCCCGAGGCGATGAGCAGTTCTTC
v_call: TRBV30; j_call: TRBJ1-1; d_call: NA; clone_size: medium-sized; cdr3_aa: CAWSKSSGTEAFF; cdr3_nt: TGTGCCTGGAGCAAGTCCAGCGGCACTGAAGCTTTCTTT
v_call: TRBV6-4; j_call: TRBJ2-3; d_call: NA; clone_size: medium-sized; cdr3_aa: CASSDQGTHPQYF; cdr3_nt: TGTGCCAGCAGTGACCAAGGGACTCACCCCCAGTATTTT
v_call: TRBV6-2/TRBV6-3; j_call: TRBJ1-1; d_call: NA; clone_size: few; cdr3_aa: CASSYFGPGSTEAFF; cdr3_nt: NA
v_call: TRBV6-5; j_call: TRBJ2-7; d_call: TRBD2; clone_size: NA; cdr3_aa: CASSRAGGPYEQYF; cdr3_nt: TGTGCCAGCAGCCGGGCGGGAGGCCCCTACGAGCAGTACTTC
v_call: TRBV5-6; j_call: TRBJ1-5; d_call: TRBD1; clone_size: NA; cdr3_aa: CASGRGTGGNNQHQHF; cdr3_nt: TGTGCCAGCGGCCGGGGGACAGGGGGTAACAATCAGCACCAGCATTTT
v_call: TRBV5-1; j_call: TRBJ1-1; d_call: NA; clone_size: NA; cdr3_aa: CASSPQGQGTEAFF; cdr3_nt: TGCGCCAGCAGCCCACAGGGCCAGGGGACTGAAGCTTTCTTT
v_call: TRBV18; j_call: TRBJ2-5; d_call: NA; clone_size: many; cdr3_aa: CASSPRGQSLETQYF; cdr3_nt: TGTGCCAGCTCACCACGAGGACAATCCTTGGAGACCCAGTACTTC
v_call: TRBV7-2; j_call: TRBJ2-3; d_call: NA; clone_size: few; cdr3_aa: CASSLAPRGSGTDTQYF; cdr3_nt: TGTGCCAGCAGCTTAGCCCCGAGGGGTAGCGGCACAGATACGCAGTATTTT
v_call: TRBV4-3; j_call: TRBJ2-3; d_call: NA; clone_size: NA; cdr3_aa: CASSPDRTSEGGTDTQYF; cdr3_nt: TGCGCCAGCAGCCCGGACAGAACTAGCGAGGGGGGCACAGATACGCAGTATTTT
v_call: TRBV20-1; j_call: TRBJ2-2; d_call: TRBD2; clone_size: few; cdr3_aa: CSARSLVGGGGPGELFF; cdr3_nt: TGCAGTGCTAGAAGTTTGGTGGGCGGGGGGGGGCCCGGGGAGCTGTTTTTT
v_call: TRBV4-3; j_call: TRBJ2-2; d_call: TRBD2; clone_size: few; cdr3_aa: CASSQEVKRGVNTGELFF; cdr3_nt: TGCGCCAGCAGCCAAGAAGTAAAGCGGGGGGTGAACACCGGGGAGCTGTTTTTT
v_call: TRBV7-9; j_call: TRBJ2-5; d_call: TRBD2; clone_size: few; cdr3_aa: CASSQYLAGGRQTQYF; cdr3_nt: TGTGCCAGCAGCCAGTACCTAGCGGGAGGGCGGCAGACCCAGTACTTC
v_call: TRBV6-4; j_call: TRBJ2-2; d_call: NA; clone_size: NA; cdr3_aa: CASSVSPEGRTGELFF; cdr3_nt: TGTGCCAGCAGTGTGTCCCCCGAAGGTCGCACCGGGGAGCTGTTTTTT
v_call: TRBV5-1; j_call: TRBJ2-4; d_call: TRBD1; clone_size: NA; cdr3_aa: CASSGGQGAGGLAKNIQYF; cdr3_nt: TGCGCCAGCAGCGGGGGACAGGGGGCCGGAGGGCTAGCCAAAAACATTCAGTACTTC
v_call: TRBV6-5; j_call: TRBJ1-6; d_call: NA; clone_size: medium-sized; cdr3_aa: CASSYGSPMSSYNSPLHF; cdr3_nt: TGTGCCAGCAGTTACGGGAGCCCGATGAGCTCCTATAATTCACCCCTCCACTTT
v_call: TRBV7-9; j_call: TRBJ2-5; d_call: TRBD1; clone_size: medium-sized; cdr3_aa: CASSPTTGGRVTQYF; cdr3_nt: TGTGCCAGCAGCCCGACGACAGGGGGACGGGTGACCCAGTACTTC
v_call: TRBV6-2/TRBV6-3; j_call: TRBJ2-7; d_call: TRBD1; clone_size: few; cdr3_aa: CASSYNPDRDGRTEQYF; cdr3_nt: TGTGCCAGCAGTTACAACCCCGACAGGGATGGAAGGACCGAGCAGTACTTC
v_call: TRBV20-1; j_call: TRBJ1-1; d_call: NA; clone_size: once; cdr3_aa: CSASRQEAFF; cdr3_nt: TGCAGTGCTAGCCGACAGGAAGCTTTCTTT
v_call: TRBV11-2; j_call: TRBJ2-5; d_call: TRBD2; clone_size: NA; cdr3_aa: CASSLAGSGPEKTQYF; cdr3_nt: TGTGCCAGCAGCTTAGCGGGTAGCGGGCCCGAAAAGACCCAGTACTTC
v_call: TRBV30; j_call: TRBJ2-7; d_call: NA; clone_size: medium-sized; cdr3_aa: CAWSQGYEQYF; cdr3_nt: TGTGCCTGGAGTCAGGGCTACGAGCAGTACTTC
v_call: TRBV28; j_call: TRBJ2-1; d_call: TRBD2; clone_size: NA; cdr3_aa: CAVRGTSGRNEQFF; cdr3_nt: TGTGCCGTACGCGGGACTAGCGGGCGAAATGAGCAGTTCTTC
v_call: TRBV20-1; j_call: TRBJ1-4; d_call: TRBD1; clone_size: NA; cdr3_aa: CSVPDRGFSTNEKLFF; cdr3_nt: TGCAGTGTCCCGGACAGGGGCTTTTCAACTAATGAAAAACTGTTTTTT
v_call: TRBV7-9; j_call: TRBJ1-2; d_call: NA; clone_size: few; cdr3_aa: CASTPSTGDYGYTF; cdr3_nt: TGTGCCAGCACCCCCAGCACGGGGGACTATGGCTACACCTTC
v_call: TRBV12-3/TRBV12-4; j_call: TRBJ2-7; d_call: TRBD2; clone_size: NA; cdr3_aa: CASSLLAPASGRKYEQYF; cdr3_nt: TGTGCCAGCAGTTTACTGGCGCCGGCTAGCGGGAGAAAGTACGAGCAGTACTTC
v_call: TRBV11-2; j_call: TRBJ1-3; d_call: NA; clone_size: NA; cdr3_aa: CASSLYQTRGSGGNTIYF; cdr3_nt: TGTGCCAGCAGCTTATACCAGACTCGGGGGTCGGGCGGAAACACCATATATTTT
v_call: TRBV29-1; j_call: TRBJ1-5; d_call: NA; clone_size: medium-sized; cdr3_aa: CSVEENSNQPQHF; cdr3_nt: TGCAGCGTTGAAGAAAATAGCAATCAGCCCCAGCATTTT
v_call: TRBV6-2/TRBV6-3; j_call: TRBJ2-6; d_call: NA; clone_size: medium-sized; cdr3_aa: CASSYFAGVSGANVLTF; cdr3_nt: TGTGCCAGCAGTTACTTTGCAGGGGTTTCTGGGGCCAACGTCCTGACTTTC
v_call: TRBV4-3; j_call: TRBJ1-5; d_call: TRBD1; clone_size: NA; cdr3_aa: CASSQDWTGIPPLNQPQHF; cdr3_nt: TGCGCCAGCAGCCAAGATTGGACAGGTATTCCACCTCTCAATCAGCCCCAGCATTTT
v_call: TRBV10-3; j_call: TRBJ1-2; d_call: TRBD1; clone_size: NA; cdr3_aa: CAIRTGTGANYGYTF; cdr3_nt: TGTGCCATCAGAACCGGGACAGGGGCTAACTATGGCTACACCTTC
v_call: TRBV12-3/TRBV12-4; j_call: TRBJ2-3; d_call: NA; clone_size: few; cdr3_aa: CASKMTLTDTQYF; cdr3_nt: TGTGCCAGCAAAATGACACTCACAGATACGCAGTATTTT
v_call: TRBV14; j_call: TRBJ2-4; d_call: TRBD2; clone_size: few; cdr3_aa: CASSQGSRLAGTNRDIQYF; cdr3_nt: TGTGCCAGCAGCCAAGGGTCACGACTAGCGGGAACGAATAGAGACATTCAGTACTTC
v_call: TRBV7-9; j_call: TRBJ2-5; d_call: TRBD2; clone_size: NA; cdr3_aa: CASSLVPPTSGEGETQYF; cdr3_nt: TGTGCCAGCAGCTTAGTTCCCCCTACTAGCGGGGAGGGAGAGACCCAGTACTTC
v_call: TRBV7-9; j_call: TRBJ2-3; d_call: NA; clone_size: medium-sized; cdr3_aa: CASSLSRPRPTDTQYF; cdr3_nt: TGTGCCAGCAGCTTAAGTCGCCCCCGTCCCACAGATACGCAGTATTTT
v_call: TRBV6-2/TRBV6-3; j_call: TRBJ1-5; d_call: TRBD1; clone_size: NA; cdr3_aa: CASSYSAPTGTGGSQPQHF; cdr3_nt: TGTGCCAGCAGTTACTCCGCTCCAACCGGGACAGGCGGGAGTCAGCCCCAGCATTTT
v_call: TRBV6-1; j_call: TRBJ1-5; d_call: NA; clone_size: medium-sized; cdr3_aa: CASSRSGDDYQPQHF; cdr3_nt: TGTGCCAGCAGTAGGTCGGGAGACGATTATCAGCCCCAGCATTTT
v_call: TRBV19; j_call: TRBJ1-3; d_call: NA; clone_size: medium-sized; cdr3_aa: CASSILPAGNTIYF; cdr3_nt: TGTGCCAGTAGTATCCTTCCCGCGGGAAACACCATATATTTT
v_call: TRBV6-1; j_call: TRBJ1-3; d_call: NA; clone_size: NA; cdr3_aa: CAITAQPQSGNTIYF; cdr3_nt: TGTGCCATCACGGCGCAACCCCAATCTGGAAACACCATATATTTT
v_call: TRBV6-5; j_call: TRBJ2-5; d_call: TRBD1; clone_size: medium-sized; cdr3_aa: CASSRGTGRETQYF; cdr3_nt: TGTGCCAGCAGTCGCGGGACAGGGAGAGAGACCCAGTACTTC
v_call: TRBV7-2; j_call: TRBJ2-5; d_call: NA; clone_size: few; cdr3_aa: CASSLGTVEAQYF; cdr3_nt: TGTGCCAGCAGCCTGGGGACCGTTGAGGCCCAGTACTTC
v_call: TRBV28; j_call: TRBJ1-2; d_call: TRBD1; clone_size: once; cdr3_aa: CASSLGGQGRDGYTF; cdr3_nt: TGTGCCAGCAGTTTGGGGGGACAGGGTAGGGATGGCTACACCTTC
v_call: TRBV28; j_call: TRBJ2-2; d_call: NA; clone_size: NA; cdr3_aa: CASSGDTNTGELFF; cdr3_nt: TGTGCCAGCAGTGGGGACACCAACACCGGGGAGCTGTTTTTT
v_call: TRBV27; j_call: TRBJ1-2; d_call: NA; clone_size: NA; cdr3_aa: CASSFSGHNPYGYTF; cdr3_nt: TGTGCCAGCAGTTTCTCCGGACACAATCCTTATGGCTACACCTTC
v_call: TRBV27; j_call: TRBJ2-7; d_call: TRBD2; clone_size: medium-sized; cdr3_aa: CASSVSGGASHEQYF; cdr3_nt: TGTGCCAGCAGTGTTAGCGGGGGGGCCTCCCACGAGCAGTACTTC
v_call: TRBV6-1; j_call: TRBJ1-5; d_call: TRBD1; clone_size: NA; cdr3_aa: CASSLNRAGGYQPQHF; cdr3_nt: TGTGCCAGCAGTTTAAATCGGGCAGGGGGATATCAGCCCCAGCATTTT
v_call: TRBV27; j_call: TRBJ1-5; d_call: NA; clone_size: medium-sized; cdr3_aa: CASSLYGSGSDQPQHF; cdr3_nt: TGTGCCAGCAGTTTATATGGATCAGGTTCCGATCAGCCCCAGCATTTT
v_call: TRBV4-2; j_call: TRBJ2-1; d_call: TRBD2; clone_size: NA; cdr3_aa: CASSQDLAIAGGLNEQFF; cdr3_nt: TGTGCCAGCAGCCAAGATTTGGCAATAGCGGGGGGGCTAAATGAGCAGTTCTTC
v_call: TRBV24-1; j_call: TRBJ2-2; d_call: NA; clone_size: NA; cdr3_aa: CATSEGTHTGELFF; cdr3_nt: TGTGCCACCAGTGAAGGAACGCACACCGGGGAGCTGTTTTTT